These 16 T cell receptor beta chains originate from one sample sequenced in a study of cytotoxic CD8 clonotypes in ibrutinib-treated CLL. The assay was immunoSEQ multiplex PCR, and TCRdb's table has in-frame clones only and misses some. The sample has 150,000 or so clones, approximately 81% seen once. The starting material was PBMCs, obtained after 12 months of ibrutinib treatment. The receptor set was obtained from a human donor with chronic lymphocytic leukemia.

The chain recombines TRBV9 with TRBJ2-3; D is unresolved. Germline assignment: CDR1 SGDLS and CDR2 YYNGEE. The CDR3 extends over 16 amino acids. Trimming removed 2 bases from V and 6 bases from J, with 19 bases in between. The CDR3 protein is CASSVSDGTHTDTQYF. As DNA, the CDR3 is TGTGCCAGCAGCGTCAGTGACGGAACGCACACGGATACGCAGTATTTT.

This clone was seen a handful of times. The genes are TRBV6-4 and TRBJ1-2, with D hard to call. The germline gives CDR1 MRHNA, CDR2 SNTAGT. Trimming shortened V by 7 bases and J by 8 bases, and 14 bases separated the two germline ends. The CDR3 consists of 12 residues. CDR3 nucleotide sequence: TGTGCCAGCAAACCGCCGGCTGGCGGCTACACCTTC. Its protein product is CASKPPAGGYTF.

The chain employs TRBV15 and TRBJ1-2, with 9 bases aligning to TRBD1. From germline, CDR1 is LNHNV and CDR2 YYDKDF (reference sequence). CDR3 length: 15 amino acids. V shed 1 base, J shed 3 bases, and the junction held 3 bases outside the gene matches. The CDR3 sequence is CATSRGRQGDYGYTF. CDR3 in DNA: TGTGCCACCAGCAGAGGAAGACAGGGGGACTATGGCTACACCTTC.

This chain's CDR3 is CASRQAGTSAGELFF. CDR3 DNA sequence: TGTGCCAGCAGACAAGCCGGGACTAGCGCCGGGGAGCTGTTTTTT. The chain employs TRBV6-5 and TRBJ2-2, with 10 bases lining up with TRBD2. Germline CDR1 and CDR2: MNHEY and SVGAGI. The CDR3 totals 15 residues. The J segment lost 6 bases and the V segment lost 6 bases, leaving 7 bases of the junction unmatched.

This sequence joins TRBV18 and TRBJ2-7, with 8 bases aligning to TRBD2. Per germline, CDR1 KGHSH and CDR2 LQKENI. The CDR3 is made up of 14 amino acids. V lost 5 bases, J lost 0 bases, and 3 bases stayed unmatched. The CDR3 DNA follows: TGTGCCAGCTCATCTGCGGGAGGCTCCTACGAGCAGTACTTC. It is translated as CASSSAGGSYEQYF.

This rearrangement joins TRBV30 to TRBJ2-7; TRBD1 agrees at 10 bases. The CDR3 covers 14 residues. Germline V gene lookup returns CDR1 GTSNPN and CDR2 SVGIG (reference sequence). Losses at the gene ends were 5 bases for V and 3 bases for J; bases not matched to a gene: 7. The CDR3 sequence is CAWCPGTGVYEQYF. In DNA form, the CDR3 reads TGTGCCTGGTGTCCAGGGACAGGGGTCTACGAGCAGTACTTC.

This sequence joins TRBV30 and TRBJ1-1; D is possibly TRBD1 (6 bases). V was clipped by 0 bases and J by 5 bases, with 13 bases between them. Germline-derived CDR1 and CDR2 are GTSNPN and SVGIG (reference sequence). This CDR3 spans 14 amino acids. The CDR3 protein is CAWSVRGAGTEAFF. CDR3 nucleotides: TGTGCCTGGAGTGTACGGGGGGCAGGGACTGAAGCTTTCTTT.

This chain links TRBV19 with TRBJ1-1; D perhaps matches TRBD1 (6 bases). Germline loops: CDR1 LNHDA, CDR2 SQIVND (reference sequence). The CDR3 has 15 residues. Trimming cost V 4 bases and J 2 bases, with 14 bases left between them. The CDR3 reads CASSRFPGVNTEAFF. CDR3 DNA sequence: TGTGCCAGTAGTAGGTTCCCAGGGGTTAACACTGAAGCTTTCTTT. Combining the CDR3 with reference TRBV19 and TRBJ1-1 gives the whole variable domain DGGITQSPKYLFRKEGQNVTLSCEQNLNHDAMYWYRQDPGQGLRLIYYSQIVNDFQKGDIAEGYSVSREKKESFPLTVTSAQKNPTAFYLCASSRFPGVNTEAFFGQGTRLTVV.

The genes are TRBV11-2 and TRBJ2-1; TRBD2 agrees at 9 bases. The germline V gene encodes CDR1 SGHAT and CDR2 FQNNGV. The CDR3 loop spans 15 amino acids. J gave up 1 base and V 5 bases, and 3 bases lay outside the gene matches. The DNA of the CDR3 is TGTGCCAGCAGCCATCTAGCGGGATCCTACAATGAGCAGTTCTTC. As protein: CASSHLAGSYNEQFF.

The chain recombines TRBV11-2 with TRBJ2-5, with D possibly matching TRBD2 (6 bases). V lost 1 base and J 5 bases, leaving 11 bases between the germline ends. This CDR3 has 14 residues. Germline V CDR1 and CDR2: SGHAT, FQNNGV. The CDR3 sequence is CASSLAGVPETQYF. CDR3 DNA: TGTGCCAGCAGCTTAGCGGGAGTCCCCGAGACCCAGTACTTC.

DNA of the CDR3: TGCAGTGCTACCCCGATGGATACGCAGTATTTT. It encodes CSATPMDTQYF. This chain joins TRBV20-1 and TRBJ2-3, with D unresolved. Germline CDR1 is DFQATT and CDR2 is SNEGSKA (reference sequence). The V and J ends lost 4 bases and 6 bases respectively, with 8 bases between them. The CDR3 spans 11 residues.

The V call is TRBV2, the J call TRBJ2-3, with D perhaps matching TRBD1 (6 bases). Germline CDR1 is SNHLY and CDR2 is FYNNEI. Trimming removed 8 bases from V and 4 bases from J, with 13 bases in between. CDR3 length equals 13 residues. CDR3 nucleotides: TGTGCCAGCGTGGGGGCCCTCTCAGATACGCAGTATTTT. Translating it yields CASVGALSDTQYF.

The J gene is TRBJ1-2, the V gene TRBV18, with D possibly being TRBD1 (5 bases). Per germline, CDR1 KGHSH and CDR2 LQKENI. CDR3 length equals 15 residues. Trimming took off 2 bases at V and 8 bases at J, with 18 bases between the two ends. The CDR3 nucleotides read TGTGCCAGCTCACCAACGACACCAGGGAACGGCGGCTACACCTTC. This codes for CASSPTTPGNGGYTF.

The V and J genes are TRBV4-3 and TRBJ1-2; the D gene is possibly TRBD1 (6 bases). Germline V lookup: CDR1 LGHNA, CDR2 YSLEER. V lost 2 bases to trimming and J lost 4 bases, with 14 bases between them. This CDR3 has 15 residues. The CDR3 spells CASSQNPTGPYGYTF. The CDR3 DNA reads TGCGCCAGCAGCCAAAACCCTACAGGGCCCTATGGCTACACCTTC.

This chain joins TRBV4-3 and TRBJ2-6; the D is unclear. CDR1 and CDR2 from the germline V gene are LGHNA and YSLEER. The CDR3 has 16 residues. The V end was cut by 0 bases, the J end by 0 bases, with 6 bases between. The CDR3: CASSQDWTSGANVLTF. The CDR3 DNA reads TGCGCCAGCAGCCAAGATTGGACCTCTGGGGCCAACGTCCTGACTTTC.

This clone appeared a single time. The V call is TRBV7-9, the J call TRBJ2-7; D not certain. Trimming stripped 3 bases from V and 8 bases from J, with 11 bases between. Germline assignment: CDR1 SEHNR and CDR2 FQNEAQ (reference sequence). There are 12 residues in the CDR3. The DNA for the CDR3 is TGTGCCAGCAGCTTTCTAGGATTGAAGCAGTACTTC. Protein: CASSFLGLKQYF.